Presented here are 17 T cell receptor beta chains from one specimen sequenced in a study of blood T cell repertoires in COVID-19. Profiled with immunoSEQ multiplex PCR; TCRdb holds only in-frame clones, not every one. Of 70,000 to 95,000 clones in the sample, roughly four fifths were seen once. Source material: peripheral blood. These receptors came from a human donor in a cohort sampled during active COVID-19.

This rearrangement joins TRBV2 to TRBJ2-7, with 7 bases identical to TRBD1. The CDR3 extends over 13 amino acids. Germline V gives CDR1 SNHLY, CDR2 FYNNEI. V lost 8 bases to trimming and J lost 5 bases; unmatched junction nucleotides: 9. This CDR3 reads CASSSNRGNEQYF. The CDR3 region has the DNA TGTGCCAGCTCTTCGAACAGGGGTAACGAGCAGTACTTC.

The chain joins TRBV3-1 (or the pseudogene TRBV3-2) to TRBJ1-1; no reliable D call. There are 14 residues in the CDR3. V lost 1 base and J lost 7, with 13 bases in between. The germline CDR1 and CDR2 sequences are LGHDT and YNNKEL (reference sequence). This chain's CDR3 is CASSQGAGLHEAFF. CDR3 DNA: TGTGCCAGCAGCCAAGGCGCAGGACTTCATGAAGCTTTCTTT.

The chain joins TRBV5-6 to TRBJ2-2, with D possibly TRBD2 on 5 matching bases. The CDR3 covers 17 residues. V was cut by 1 base and J by 0 bases, with 13 bases left in between. CDR1 and CDR2 from the germline V gene are SGHDT and YYEEEE. This chain's CDR3 is CASSLRVSAANTGELFF. The CDR3 DNA reads as TGTGCCAGCAGCTTGAGGGTTAGCGCCGCGAACACCGGGGAGCTGTTTTTT. Together with reference TRBV5-6 and TRBJ2-2, the CDR3 gives the full variable domain: DAGVTQSPTHLIKTRGQQVTLRCSPKSGHDTVSWYQQALGQGPQFIFQYYEEEERQRGNFPDRFSGHQFPNYSSELNVNALLLGDSALYLCASSLRVSAANTGELFFGEGSRLTVL.

The gene calls are TRBV7-9 and TRBJ2-1; 10 bases line up with TRBD2. This CDR3 contains 15 residues. Looked up from germline, CDR1 is SEHNR and CDR2 is FQNEAQ (reference sequence). After removal of 6 bases from V and 3 bases from J, the junction contained 5 bases not matched to a gene. Here the CDR3 reads CASSYKRGGYNEQFF. The CDR3, as DNA: TGTGCCAGCAGTTACAAGCGGGGGGGCTACAATGAGCAGTTCTTC.

This chain uses TRBV18 with TRBJ2-3, with a tentative D call TRBD1 (5 bases). The V gene lost 2 bases and the J gene lost 6 bases, with 12 bases spanning the gap. Germline CDR1 reads KGHSH; CDR2 reads LQKENI. The CDR3 totals 14 residues. CDR3 region: CASSPVDSPDTQYF. In DNA form, the CDR3 reads TGTGCCAGCTCACCAGTAGACAGCCCCGATACGCAGTATTTT.

The chain couples TRBV19 to TRBJ2-6; 7 bases map to TRBD2. This CDR3 has 16 residues. The V segment lost 7 bases and the J segment 2 bases; nucleotides outside the gene matches: 8. Germline V gene sequence: CDR1 LNHDA, CDR2 SQIVND (reference sequence). The CDR3 nucleotides read TGTGCCAGTACCCGGGAGGCCTCGACTGGGGCCAACGTCCTGACTTTC. As protein: CASTREASTGANVLTF.

This clone is categorized as medium-sized. The rearrangement joins TRBV5-5 to TRBJ1-2; unclear D gene. CDR1 is SGHKS and CDR2 is YYEKEE in the germline V gene (reference sequence). Deletions cut 4 bases from V and 4 bases from J, with 14 bases between. This CDR3 is 14 amino acids long. In DNA, the CDR3 is TGTGCCAGCAGCCCTGATTCGGGTGGCTATGGCTACACCTTC. Its translation: CASSPDSGGYGYTF. The full variable domain, its missing parts supplied by reference TRBV5-5 and TRBJ1-2, is DAGVTQSPTHLIKTRGQQVTLRCSPISGHKSVSWYQQVLGQGPQFIFQYYEKEERGRGNFPDRFSARQFPNYSSELNVNALLLGDSALYLCASSPDSGGYGYTFGSGTRLTVV.

The J gene is TRBJ2-3, the V gene TRBV6-5; tentative D call: TRBD1 (6 bases). The CDR3 is made up of 14 amino acids. Germline CDR1 reads MNHEY; CDR2 reads SVGAGI. The ends were cut back, 2 bases at V and 2 bases at J, with 8 bases in the middle. CDR3 DNA: TGTGCCAGCAGTTACGGGGGCCCCACAGATACGCAGTATTTT. Its translation is CASSYGGPTDTQYF.

The rearrangement links TRBV15 to TRBJ1-1; D is possibly TRBD1 (5 bases). The V end was cut by 11 bases, the J end by 3 bases, with 16 bases between. Germline V CDR1 and CDR2: LNHNV, YYDKDF (reference sequence). The CDR3 spans 13 residues. The CDR3 DNA reads TGTGCCTCTCAGACGTGGGGGGACACTGAAGCTTTCTTT. Residues: CASQTWGDTEAFF.

The V gene is TRBV27, the J gene TRBJ1-1; D is unclear. This CDR3 contains 14 residues. Germline V gene lookup returns CDR1 MNHEY and CDR2 SMNVEV (reference sequence). V shed 4 bases and J shed 0 bases, with 9 bases lying between them. The CDR3 DNA sequence: TGTGCCAGCAGTTACTCGATCATGAACACTGAAGCTTTCTTT. Protein sequence: CASSYSIMNTEAFF.

This chain connects TRBV29-1 to TRBJ2-5; D is uncertain. Trimming removed 7 bases from V and 4 bases from J, with 19 bases in between. Germline V CDR1 and CDR2: SQVTM, ANQGSEA. This CDR3 is built from 14 residues. In DNA, the CDR3 is TGCAGCGCTTTACAGAGCCTGAATCGAGAGACCCAGTACTTC. Its translation: CSALQSLNRETQYF. Full variable domain (rest looked up from reference TRBV29-1 and TRBJ2-5): SAVISQKPSRDICQRGTSLTIQCQVDSQVTMMFWYRQQPGQSLTLIATANQGSEATYESGFVIDKFPISRPNLTFSTLTVSNMSPEDSSIYLCSALQSLNRETQYFGPGTRLLVL.

In this sample, this clone turned up a few times. J is TRBJ2-3 and V is TRBV19; the D gene is possibly TRBD2 (5 bases). Trimming stripped 4 bases from V and 0 bases from J, with 11 bases between. This CDR3 is built from 15 residues. Germline lookup yields CDR1 LNHDA and CDR2 SQIVND (reference sequence). CDR3 sequence reads: CASSTRGTSTDTQYF. In DNA, the CDR3 is TGTGCCAGTAGTACCCGGGGTACTAGCACAGATACGCAGTATTTT.

This chain connects TRBV11-2 to TRBJ1-6, with D perhaps TRBD1 (6 bases). This CDR3 is built from 15 residues. Trimming shortened V by 5 bases and J by 10 bases, and 18 bases separated the two germline ends. Per germline, CDR1 SGHAT and CDR2 FQNNGV. CDR3 nucleotides: TGTGCCAGCAGCAACGCAGTGGGGGCGGGCTCACCCCTCCACTTT. Translated: CASSNAVGAGSPLHF. Complete variable domain (other parts from reference TRBV11-2 and TRBJ1-6): EAGVAQSPRYKIIEKRQSVAFWCNPISGHATLYWYQQILGQGPKLLIQFQNNGVVDDSQLPKDRFSAERLKGVDSTLKIQPAKLEDSAVYLCASSNAVGAGSPLHFGNGTRLTVT.

This clone appeared once. The chain has TRBV7-9 and TRBJ2-7; 8 positions match TRBD1. The ends lost 1 base at V and 5 bases at J; junction bases unmatched: 4. Looked up from germline, CDR1 is SEHNR and CDR2 is FQNEAQ (reference sequence). The CDR3 extends over 14 amino acids. As DNA, the CDR3 is TGTGCCAGCAGCTTAGGACAGGGGTGGAACGAGCAGTACTTC. This translates into CASSLGQGWNEQYF.

The chain carries TRBV7-6 and TRBJ1-1; TRBD1 matches at 7 bases. Per the germline V gene, CDR1 is SGHVS and CDR2 is FNYEAQ. The CDR3 consists of 16 residues. Trimming at V came to 0 bases and at J to 0 bases, leaving 4 bases not matched to a gene. CDR3 nucleotide sequence: TGTGCCAGCAGCTTAGCGGCAGGGGGTGTGAACACTGAAGCTTTCTTT. Its translation is CASSLAAGGVNTEAFF. Drawing the rest from reference TRBV7-6 and TRBJ1-1, the complete variable domain is GAGVSQSPRYKVTKRGQDVALRCDPISGHVSLYWYRQALGQGPEFLTYFNYEAQQDKSGLPNDRFSAERPEGSISTLTIQRTEQRDSAMYRCASSLAAGGVNTEAFFGQGTRLTVV.

The chain links TRBV4-2 to TRBJ1-1; D not resolved. This CDR3 comprises 14 residues. Germline V gene sequence: CDR1 LGHNA, CDR2 YNFKEQ. Trimming pared 0 bases from V and 1 base from J, leaving 6 bases between. CDR3 sequence reads: CASSQEGRNTEAFF. DNA for the CDR3: TGTGCCAGCAGCCAAGAGGGGAGGAACACTGAAGCTTTCTTT.

This clone was observed many times. The genes are TRBV7-9 and TRBJ1-2; D ambiguous. Trimming pared 0 bases from V and 4 bases from J, leaving 6 bases between. CDR3 size: 13 residues. Per germline, CDR1 SEHNR and CDR2 FQNEAQ (reference sequence). CDR3 nucleotide sequence: TGTGCCAGCAGCTTAGCGGCCCTCTATGGCTACACCTTC. Translation gives CASSLAALYGYTF. The variable domain in full, with the rest retrieved from reference TRBV7-9 and TRBJ1-2, is DTGVSQNPRHKITKRGQNVTFRCDPISEHNRLYWYRQTLGQGPEFLTYFQNEAQLEKSRLLSDRFSAERPKGSFSTLEIQRTEQGDSAMYLCASSLAALYGYTFGSGTRLTVV.